This is a list of T cell receptor beta chains from one sample in a study of blood T cells in healthy people across ages. In TCRdb, the 5' RACE reads were re-called with MiXCR into one record per CDR3 protein. The sample has hundreds of thousands of distinct CDR3 sequences, roughly 41% seen once. The specimen was blood. These receptors all come from an elderly man in good health. Both conserved end residues are part of each CDR3. The D gene is left open where the match is weak. Not all rows give a size; the values are once, few, many and, for expanded clones, a class.

abundance: NA; d_gene: NA; len: 16; v_gene: TRBV4-1; j_gene: TRBJ2-1; CDR3aa: CASSPTASEAYNEQFF; CDR3nt: TGCGCCAGCAGCCCTACGGCTAGCGAGGCCTACAATGAGCAGTTCTTC
abundance: NA; d_gene: NA; len: 11; v_gene: TRBV30; j_gene: TRBJ2-5; CDR3aa: CAGARVETQYF; CDR3nt: TGTGCCGGGGCTCGGGTGGAGACCCAGTACTTC
abundance: NA; d_gene: NA; len: 15; v_gene: TRBV5-1; j_gene: TRBJ1-2; CDR3aa: CASSGGQVTNYGYTF; CDR3nt: TGCGCCAGCAGCGGGGGGCAGGTAACAAACTATGGCTACACCTTC
abundance: NA; d_gene: TRBD2; len: 16; v_gene: TRBV20-1; j_gene: TRBJ2-5; CDR3aa: CSARSRGLAYKEAQYF; CDR3nt: TGCAGTGCTAGATCGAGGGGACTAGCGTATAAAGAGGCCCAGTACTTC
abundance: NA; d_gene: TRBD2; len: 14; v_gene: TRBV7-6; j_gene: TRBJ2-2; CDR3aa: CASRRTSGTGELFF; CDR3nt: TGTGCCAGCAGAAGGACTAGCGGGACCGGGGAGCTGTTTTTT
abundance: many; d_gene: NA; len: 14; v_gene: TRBV7-6; j_gene: TRBJ2-7; CDR3aa: CASRISTGLGEQYF; CDR3nt: TGTGCCAGCAGGATCTCCACAGGGCTTGGCGAGCAGTACTTC
abundance: NA; d_gene: NA; len: 16; v_gene: TRBV4-2; j_gene: TRBJ2-6; CDR3aa: CASSQDRDLLANVPTF; CDR3nt: TGTGCCAGCAGCCAAGATCGGGACCTCCTGGCCAACGTCCCGACTTTC
abundance: NA; d_gene: TRBD2; len: 18; v_gene: TRBV9; j_gene: TRBJ2-3; CDR3aa: CASSVAIERGVLTDTQYF; CDR3nt: TGTGCCAGCAGCGTAGCTATTGAGCGGGGGGTACTCACAGATACGCAGTATTTT
abundance: NA; d_gene: NA; len: 14; v_gene: TRBV5-1; j_gene: TRBJ1-1; CDR3aa: CASSRDQGFTEAFF; CDR3nt: TGCGCCAGCAGCCGGGACCAGGGTTTCACTGAAGCTTTCTTT
abundance: few; d_gene: NA; len: 16; v_gene: TRBV6-2/TRBV6-3; j_gene: TRBJ2-1; CDR3aa: CASSLPKARVRDEQFF; CDR3nt: TGTGCCAGCAGTTTGCCCAAGGCTAGGGTTCGGGATGAGCAGTTCTTC
abundance: few; d_gene: NA; len: 15; v_gene: TRBV27; j_gene: TRBJ1-6; CDR3aa: CASSPVRGGNSPLHF; CDR3nt: TGTGCCAGCAGTCCGGTTAGGGGCGGGAATTCACCCCTCCACTTT
abundance: NA; d_gene: NA; len: 15; v_gene: TRBV11-2; j_gene: TRBJ2-5; CDR3aa: CASSLVGGRNDGQYF; CDR3nt: TGTGCCAGCAGCTTAGTAGGTGGGAGGAACGACGGGCAGTACTTC
abundance: NA; d_gene: NA; len: 13; v_gene: TRBV5-1; j_gene: TRBJ2-5; CDR3aa: CASSFVLGETQYF; CDR3nt: TGCGCCAGCAGCTTTGTACTAGGGGAGACCCAGTACTTC
abundance: NA; d_gene: NA; len: 16; v_gene: TRBV4-2; j_gene: TRBJ2-3; CDR3aa: CASSQMDMTSTDTQYF; CDR3nt: TGTGCCAGCAGCCAAATGGACATGACTAGCACAGATACGCAGTATTTT
abundance: few; d_gene: NA; len: 16; v_gene: TRBV7-2; j_gene: TRBJ1-4; CDR3aa: CASSPSPQGRYEKLFF; CDR3nt: TGTGCCAGCAGCCCCTCCCCACAGGGCCGATATGAAAAACTGTTTTTT
abundance: NA; d_gene: NA; len: 14; v_gene: TRBV25-1; j_gene: TRBJ1-3; CDR3aa: CASSETGPLSTIYF; CDR3nt: TGTGCCAGCAGTGAAACGGGGCCTCTTAGCACCATATATTTT
abundance: many; d_gene: NA; len: 12; v_gene: TRBV29-1; j_gene: TRBJ2-7; CDR3aa: CSVVGTTYEQYF; CDR3nt: TGCAGCGTTGTAGGCACTACCTACGAGCAGTACTTC
abundance: NA; d_gene: NA; len: 14; v_gene: TRBV12-3/TRBV12-4; j_gene: TRBJ2-2; CDR3aa: CAISGTLNTGELFF; CDR3nt: TGTGCCATTTCTGGGACACTTAACACCGGGGAGCTGTTTTTT
abundance: few; d_gene: NA; len: 14; v_gene: TRBV5-1; j_gene: TRBJ1-5; CDR3aa: CASSVDSLVQPQHF; CDR3nt: TGCGCCAGCAGCGTTGACAGCCTAGTCCAGCCCCAGCATTTT
abundance: NA; d_gene: NA; len: 15; v_gene: TRBV10-2; j_gene: TRBJ2-3; CDR3aa: CASPEEQEDTDTQYF; CDR3nt: TGCGCCAGCCCCGAGGAACAGGAAGACACAGATACGCAGTATTTT
abundance: few; d_gene: NA; len: 15; v_gene: TRBV7-2; j_gene: TRBJ2-3; CDR3aa: CASSLAFGATDTQYF; CDR3nt: TGTGCCAGCAGCTTAGCCTTTGGGGCCACAGATACGCAGTATTTT
abundance: NA; d_gene: NA; len: 13; v_gene: TRBV20-1; j_gene: TRBJ1-2; CDR3aa: CSARDEANYGYTF; CDR3nt: TGCAGTGCTAGAGATGAGGCGAACTATGGCTACACCTTC
abundance: NA; d_gene: TRBD1; len: 15; v_gene: TRBV5-1; j_gene: TRBJ1-2; CDR3aa: CASSLRDRGPYDYTF; CDR3nt: TGCGCCAGCAGCTTGCGGGACAGGGGGCCTTATGACTACACCTTC
abundance: few; d_gene: TRBD1; len: 13; v_gene: TRBV2; j_gene: TRBJ2-1; CDR3aa: CAIGTGTTNEQFF; CDR3nt: TGTGCCATAGGGACAGGGACAACGAATGAGCAGTTCTTC
abundance: few; d_gene: TRBD2; len: 20; v_gene: TRBV6-2/TRBV6-3; j_gene: TRBJ2-1; CDR3aa: CASSPYRVGLAQSSYNEQFF; CDR3nt: TGTGCCAGCAGCCCTTACAGGGTTGGACTAGCTCAGAGCTCCTACAATGAGCAGTTCTTC
abundance: NA; d_gene: NA; len: 14; v_gene: TRBV11-2; j_gene: TRBJ2-7; CDR3aa: CASTNRVRSHEQYF; CDR3nt: TGTGCCAGCACCAATCGAGTCAGGAGCCACGAGCAGTACTTC
abundance: few; d_gene: NA; len: 15; v_gene: TRBV25-1; j_gene: TRBJ2-3; CDR3aa: CASTDWGGLGGTQYF; CDR3nt: TGTGCCAGCACTGACTGGGGGGGGCTTGGGGGTACGCAGTATTTT
abundance: few; d_gene: NA; len: 14; v_gene: TRBV30; j_gene: TRBJ2-3; CDR3aa: CAWSVGLHTDTQYF; CDR3nt: TGTGCCTGGAGTGTAGGGCTACACACAGATACGCAGTATTTT
abundance: once; d_gene: NA; len: 11; v_gene: TRBV12-3/TRBV12-4; j_gene: TRBJ2-3; CDR3aa: CASSSMDTQYF; CDR3nt: TGTGCCAGCAGTTCGATGGATACGCAGTATTTT
abundance: NA; d_gene: TRBD2; len: 16; v_gene: TRBV7-3; j_gene: TRBJ2-3; CDR3aa: CASSLGTLRGGDTQYF; CDR3nt: TGTGCCAGCAGCTTAGGGACCCTTCGCGGGGGAGATACGCAGTATTTT
abundance: many; d_gene: TRBD2; len: 15; v_gene: TRBV15; j_gene: TRBJ2-7; CDR3aa: CATSRQKGLANEQYF; CDR3nt: TGTGCCACCAGCAGACAAAAGGGACTAGCAAATGAGCAGTACTTC
abundance: NA; d_gene: TRBD1; len: 15; v_gene: TRBV5-1; j_gene: TRBJ1-1; CDR3aa: CASSFRTGKNTEAFF; CDR3nt: TGCGCCAGCAGCTTCCGGACAGGGAAGAACACTGAAGCTTTCTTT
abundance: many; d_gene: NA; len: 13; v_gene: TRBV29-1; j_gene: TRBJ2-5; CDR3aa: CSVDIVVRETQYF; CDR3nt: TGCAGCGTAGACATAGTCGTGCGGGAGACCCAGTACTTC
abundance: NA; d_gene: NA; len: 15; v_gene: TRBV30; j_gene: TRBJ2-7; CDR3aa: CAWSTDLSRSYEQYF; CDR3nt: TGTGCCTGGAGTACTGATTTGAGCCGCTCCTACGAGCAGTACTTC
abundance: few; d_gene: NA; len: 16; v_gene: TRBV7-6; j_gene: TRBJ2-7; CDR3aa: CASGSGAIMSSYEQYF; CDR3nt: TGTGCCAGCGGTTCCGGGGCAATTATGAGCTCCTACGAGCAGTACTTC
abundance: NA; d_gene: NA; len: 14; v_gene: TRBV6-2/TRBV6-3; j_gene: TRBJ2-7; CDR3aa: CASSWGTPTYEQYF; CDR3nt: TGTGCCAGCAGTTGGGGGACACCAACCTACGAGCAGTACTTC
abundance: once; d_gene: TRBD2; len: 17; v_gene: TRBV3-1; j_gene: TRBJ2-3; CDR3aa: CASSHGGLAGVTDTQYF; CDR3nt: TGTGCCAGCAGCCACGGGGGGCTAGCGGGAGTGACAGATACGCAGTATTTT
abundance: NA; d_gene: NA; len: 14; v_gene: TRBV29-1; j_gene: TRBJ1-1; CDR3aa: CSVHLGPMNTEAFF; CDR3nt: TGCAGCGTTCACTTGGGCCCCATGAACACTGAAGCTTTCTTT
abundance: NA; d_gene: NA; len: 14; v_gene: TRBV27; j_gene: TRBJ2-7; CDR3aa: CASSNTPGIYEQYF; CDR3nt: TGTGCCAGCAGCAACACACCGGGGATTTACGAGCAGTACTTC
abundance: NA; d_gene: TRBD2; len: 15; v_gene: TRBV7-2; j_gene: TRBJ2-7; CDR3aa: CASSSANELAYEQYF; CDR3nt: TGTGCCAGCAGCTCCGCAAACGAACTAGCGTACGAGCAGTACTTC
abundance: once; d_gene: NA; len: 19; v_gene: TRBV21-1; j_gene: TRBJ1-6; CDR3aa: CASSKAPGQGRGRESPLHF; CDR3nt: TGTGCCAGCAGCAAAGCCCCGGGACAGGGAAGGGGAAGGGAGTCACCCCTCCACTTT
abundance: NA; d_gene: TRBD1; len: 14; v_gene: TRBV3-1; j_gene: TRBJ2-1; CDR3aa: CASSYKTGWNEQFF; CDR3nt: TGTGCCAGCAGCTATAAGACAGGGTGGAATGAGCAGTTCTTC
abundance: NA; d_gene: TRBD2; len: 16; v_gene: TRBV2; j_gene: TRBJ2-7; CDR3aa: CASSEEARAGKYEQYF; CDR3nt: TGTGCCAGCAGTGAAGAGGCTAGAGCGGGAAAATACGAGCAGTACTTC
abundance: few; d_gene: TRBD1; len: 18; v_gene: TRBV12-3/TRBV12-4; j_gene: TRBJ2-1; CDR3aa: CASSLPKQGAGYNNEQFF; CDR3nt: TGTGCCAGCAGTTTGCCCAAACAGGGGGCAGGCTACAACAATGAGCAGTTCTTC
abundance: NA; d_gene: TRBD2; len: 16; v_gene: TRBV4-3; j_gene: TRBJ2-3; CDR3aa: CASSQRTSGGTDTQYF; CDR3nt: TGCGCCAGCAGCCAACGCACTAGCGGGGGGACAGATACGCAGTATTTT
abundance: many; d_gene: TRBD2; len: 15; v_gene: TRBV12-3/TRBV12-4; j_gene: TRBJ2-3; CDR3aa: CASILGLAGVRSQYF; CDR3nt: TGTGCCAGCATTCTGGGACTAGCGGGGGTGAGGTCGCAGTATTTT
abundance: many; d_gene: NA; len: 14; v_gene: TRBV20-1; j_gene: TRBJ2-3; CDR3aa: CSAVPGPRIDTQYF; CDR3nt: TGCAGTGCTGTTCCCGGGCCGCGAATTGATACGCAGTATTTT
abundance: NA; d_gene: NA; len: 16; v_gene: TRBV7-9; j_gene: TRBJ2-1; CDR3aa: CASSLAGQFRPGEQFF; CDR3nt: TGTGCCAGCAGCTTAGCCGGACAATTCAGGCCGGGTGAGCAGTTCTTC
abundance: NA; d_gene: NA; len: 14; v_gene: TRBV19; j_gene: TRBJ2-7; CDR3aa: CASSIGRSSYEQYF; CDR3nt: TGTGCCAGTAGTATAGGAAGGAGTTCCTACGAGCAGTACTTC
abundance: NA; d_gene: NA; len: 15; v_gene: TRBV7-9; j_gene: TRBJ2-1; CDR3aa: CASSRSDLSYNEQFF; CDR3nt: TGTGCCAGCAGCCGTAGCGACCTCTCCTACAATGAGCAGTTCTTC
abundance: NA; d_gene: TRBD1; len: 14; v_gene: TRBV20-1; j_gene: TRBJ2-5; CDR3aa: CSATGQPPLETQYF; CDR3nt: TGCAGTGCTACGGGACAGCCCCCCCTGGAGACCCAGTACTTC
abundance: NA; d_gene: TRBD2; len: 15; v_gene: TRBV12-3/TRBV12-4; j_gene: TRBJ2-7; CDR3aa: CASKIAGGRAYEQYF; CDR3nt: TGTGCCAGCAAAATAGCGGGAGGGCGGGCCTACGAGCAGTACTTC
abundance: NA; d_gene: NA; len: 18; v_gene: TRBV4-2; j_gene: TRBJ1-6; CDR3aa: CASSQGWGEAGDNSPLHF; CDR3nt: TGTGCCAGCAGCCAGGGATGGGGGGAGGCAGGGGATAATTCACCCCTCCACTTT
abundance: NA; d_gene: NA; len: 14; v_gene: TRBV20-1; j_gene: TRBJ2-4; CDR3aa: CSARDKDGQNIQYF; CDR3nt: TGCAGTGCTAGAGATAAGGACGGACAAAACATTCAGTACTTC
abundance: few; d_gene: TRBD1; len: 15; v_gene: TRBV2; j_gene: TRBJ2-5; CDR3aa: CAGTRPQTGDETQYF; CDR3nt: TGTGCCGGAACTAGACCACAGACAGGGGACGAGACCCAGTACTTC
abundance: many; d_gene: NA; len: 15; v_gene: TRBV24-1; j_gene: TRBJ2-5; CDR3aa: CATSDPLNPQETQYF; CDR3nt: TGTGCCACCAGTGATCCCCTAAACCCTCAAGAGACCCAGTACTTC
abundance: many; d_gene: NA; len: 16; v_gene: TRBV4-3; j_gene: TRBJ2-1; CDR3aa: CASSQGTGVSYNEQFF; CDR3nt: TGCGCCAGCAGCCAAGGAACAGGAGTTTCCTACAATGAGCAGTTCTTC
abundance: NA; d_gene: NA; len: 13; v_gene: TRBV7-6; j_gene: TRBJ1-6; CDR3aa: CASSLELNSPLHF; CDR3nt: TGTGCCAGCAGCTTAGAGTTGAATTCACCCCTCCACTTT
abundance: NA; d_gene: NA; len: 13; v_gene: TRBV12-3/TRBV12-4; j_gene: TRBJ1-2; CDR3aa: CASSLVLEGGYTF; CDR3nt: TGTGCCAGCAGTTTAGTTTTAGAGGGAGGCTACACCTTC